What follows is one T cell receptor (beta chain) and its context. Its antigen is still unknown. This specimen belongs to a study of beta chain features in type 1 diabetes. Findings and caveats of the study: The study found fewer insertions and more deletions at VDJ junctions in type 1 diabetes patients.

Germline V gene data show CDR1 as SGHTA and CDR2 as FQGNSA. The CDR3 is made up of 16 amino acids. V was pared by 1 base and J by 2 bases, with 12 bases between. The authors reverse transcribed all of the isolated RNA, so sequencing captured expressed TCRB transcripts. The study sequenced naive, central memory and regulatory T cell samples to an average of around 3.4 million reads. The protocol was immunoSEQ multiplex PCR, while the TCRdb copy is restricted to in-frame clones and leaves out a portion. The sample records under 400,000 clones, roughly 13% being singletons. The clonotype was recovered from a man younger than 35 in good health. The source material was naive CD4+ T cells from blood. This chain uses TRBV7-2 with TRBJ1-3; D is perhaps TRBD1 (5 bases). CDR3 protein: CASSLVAQGTGNTIYF. The DNA of the CDR3 is TGTGCCAGCAGCTTAGTGGCTCAGGGCACTGGAAACACCATATATTTT.